Below are 24 T cell receptor beta chains sequenced from a single sample in a study of graft-versus-host responses after intestinal transplantation. Using immunoSEQ multiplex PCR, the repertoire was profiled, and TCRdb retains in-frame clones only, with some absent. The sample records some 39,000 clones, about 95% being singletons. Their specific antigens are unknown. Sequencing used unstimulated CD8+ T cells sorted from spleen or lymph node cells, obtained before transplant. These receptors all come from a human donor who was the organ donor for an intestinal transplant.

The chain recombines TRBV7-2 with TRBJ2-7, with D hard to call. Trimming removed 1 base from V and 0 bases from J, with 13 bases in between. CDR3 length: 16 amino acids. Germline V gene data show CDR1 as SGHTA and CDR2 as FQGNSA. DNA for the CDR3: TGTGCCAGCAGCTTAGAGGGTGGCAGTAGCTCCTACGAGCAGTACTTC. This codes for CASSLEGGSSSYEQYF. Combining the CDR3 with reference TRBV7-2 and TRBJ2-7 gives the whole variable domain GAGVSQSPSNKVTEKGKDVELRCDPISGHTALYWYRQSLGQGLEFLIYFQGNSAPDKSGLPSDRFSAERTGGSVSTLTIQRTQQEDSAVYLCASSLEGGSSSYEQYFGPGTRLTVT.

The chain combines TRBV6-5 with TRBJ2-7; D is perhaps TRBD1 (6 bases). Germline assignment: CDR1 MNHEY and CDR2 SVGAGI. This CDR3 contains 11 residues. The V end was cut by 2 bases, the J end by 7 bases, with 6 bases between. The CDR3 protein is CASSYQGEQYF. Here the CDR3 DNA reads TGTGCCAGCAGTTACCAGGGGGAGCAGTACTTC.

The J gene is TRBJ1-4, the V gene TRBV18, with no clear D. This CDR3 comprises 15 residues. Germline V gene sequence: CDR1 KGHSH, CDR2 LQKENI. V shed 4 bases and J shed 0 bases, with 9 bases lying between them. The CDR3, as DNA: TGTGCCAGCTCACTGGGCCTTTCAACTAATGAAAAACTGTTTTTT. Its translation: CASSLGLSTNEKLFF.

V and J are TRBV18 and TRBJ1-2, with D possibly being TRBD1 (5 bases). The CDR3 runs to 14 residues. CDR1 and CDR2 (germline): KGHSH, LQKENI. V lost 5 bases to trimming and J lost 7 bases, with 17 bases between them. This chain's CDR3 is CASSSGDRPFGYTF. The CDR3, as DNA: TGTGCCAGCTCATCTGGGGACCGCCCCTTTGGCTACACCTTC.

The chain combines TRBV4-3 with TRBJ1-1; D gene unclear. The CDR3 has 16 residues. V lost 2 bases, J lost 0 bases, and 13 bases lay in between. Per germline, CDR1 LGHNA and CDR2 YSLEER. The CDR3 DNA is TGCGCCAGCAGCCAACGACTAACAGCCGTGAACACTGAAGCTTTCTTT. Translation: CASSQRLTAVNTEAFF.

The V call is TRBV9, the J call TRBJ1-3; D is possibly TRBD1 (5 bases). This CDR3 comprises 12 residues. Germline assignment: CDR1 SGDLS and CDR2 YYNGEE. V lost 0 bases and J 8 bases, leaving 6 bases between the germline ends. In DNA, the CDR3 is TGTGCCAGCAGCGTAGCGGGGGACACCATATATTTT. This translates into CASSVAGDTIYF.

The sample holds one count of this clone. The chain has TRBV7-8 and TRBJ2-2; D ambiguous. The V gene's germline CDR1 is SGHVS and CDR2 FQNEAQ. There are 11 residues in the CDR3. V was pared by 2 bases and J by 6 bases, with 1 base between. This CDR3 is CASSLSGELFF. CDR3 nucleotide sequence: TGTGCCAGCAGCTTATCCGGGGAGCTGTTTTTT.

This clone was seen a single time. The DNA of the CDR3 is TGCGCCAGCAGCCGAACGGGACTAGCGGCCAATGAGCAGTTCTTC. This translates into CASSRTGLAANEQFF. The J gene is TRBJ2-1, the V gene TRBV4-1, with TRBD2 matching 11 bases. The CDR3 covers 15 residues. Germline-derived CDR1 and CDR2 are MGHRA and YSYEKL. The V and J ends lost 4 bases and 6 bases, in that order; junction bases with no gene match: 5.

On this clone: Its ends do not fully match the called genes, so a read error is possible. This same CDR3 is encoded by further DNA sequences in the sample. V gene TRBV19 combines with J gene TRBJ1-5; no clear D. The CDR3 is 13 amino acids. Germline CDR1 is LNHDA and CDR2 is SQIVND (reference sequence). CDR3 protein: CASSRGLNQPQHF. CDR3 DNA: TGTGCCAGTAGTAGGGGATTGAATCAGCCCCAGCACTTT.

The V and J genes are TRBV6-5 and TRBJ2-1, with D unclear. Trimming shortened V by 6 bases and J by 10 bases, and 10 bases separated the two germline ends. Per germline, CDR1 MNHEY and CDR2 SVGAGI. The CDR3 is 11 residues long. CDR3 in DNA: TGTGCCAGCAGGATGGCAAAGGAGCAGTTCTTC. It codes for CASRMAKEQFF.

The chain combines TRBV9 with TRBJ2-7; 9 bases match TRBD1. The germline CDR1 and CDR2 sequences are SGDLS and YYNGEE. Germline trimming cut 3 bases from V and 2 bases from J; bases unmatched to any gene: 12. This CDR3 comprises 17 residues. The CDR3 nucleotides are TGTGCCAGCAGCGCGACCTCCGGGACAGGGAACCCCTACGAGCAGTACTTC. Translated, it gives CASSATSGTGNPYEQYF.

Only one count was recorded for this clone. This CDR3 is CASSIAPWDSYNEQFF. The CDR3 DNA follows: TGTGCCAGTAGTATAGCCCCCTGGGACAGTTACAATGAGCAGTTCTTC. J is TRBJ2-1 and V is TRBV19; TRBD1 aligns across 7 bases. V dropped 1 base and J dropped 4; count of bases not matched to a gene: 7. Germline V gives CDR1 LNHDA, CDR2 SQIVND (reference sequence). The CDR3 spans 16 residues.

The chain uses TRBV5-8 and TRBJ1-2; TRBD1 agrees at 7 bases. Germline V gene lookup returns CDR1 SGHTS and CDR2 YDEGEE. After removal of 4 bases from V and 4 bases from J, the junction contained 7 bases not matched to a gene. CDR3 length: 14 residues. CDR3 sequence reads: CASSTGTALYGYTF. As DNA, the CDR3 is TGTGCCAGCAGCACAGGGACAGCCCTCTATGGCTACACCTTC.

This rearrangement joins TRBV7-9 to TRBJ1-1; possible D gene TRBD1, 6 bases. From germline, CDR1 is SEHNR and CDR2 FQNEAQ (reference sequence). Trimming took 4 bases from V and 5 from J, leaving 11 bases between them. CDR3 length: 13 amino acids. CDR3 loop: CASSWGGWTEAFF. The CDR3 coding sequence is TGTGCCAGCAGCTGGGGGGGCTGGACTGAAGCTTTCTTT.

The chain combines TRBV4-2 with TRBJ2-2, with D hard to call. Trimming left V 4 bases short and J 7 bases short, with 7 bases between. Germline V lookup: CDR1 LGHNA, CDR2 YNFKEQ. The CDR3 covers 12 residues. CDR3 sequence (DNA): TGTGCCAGCAGCCCCAGTAGCGGGGAGCTGTTTTTT. Its protein is CASSPSSGELFF.

This chain connects TRBV5-4 to TRBJ2-4, with 10 positions matching TRBD2. This CDR3 spans 15 amino acids. The V segment lost 4 bases and the J segment 7 bases; nucleotides outside the gene matches: 8. The germline CDR1 and CDR2 sequences are SGHNT and YYREEE (reference sequence). CDR3 sequence: CASSPERGGLNIQYF. Written as DNA, the CDR3 is TGTGCCAGCAGCCCCGAGCGGGGGGGCCTTAACATTCAGTACTTC.

A word on this clone: The sample has other DNA sequences that encode this CDR3 too. V usage is TRBV5-1 and J usage is TRBJ2-7, with D perhaps TRBD2 (5 bases). V lost 0 bases, J lost 0 bases, and 7 bases lay in between. CDR1 SGHRS and CDR2 YFSETQ come from the germline V gene. The CDR3 covers 14 residues. The CDR3 is CASSLAGGSYEQYF. In nucleotides, the CDR3 is TGCGCCAGCAGCTTGGCCGGAGGCTCCTACGAGCAGTACTTC.

This clone appeared a single time. The chain joins TRBV4-2 to TRBJ1-1; D gene uncertain. This CDR3 comprises 15 residues. V shed 1 base and J shed 0 bases, with 9 bases lying between them. Germline CDR1 and CDR2: LGHNA and YNFKEQ. In DNA form, the CDR3 reads TGTGCCAGCAGCCAAGTGCGGTGGGTGAACACTGAAGCTTTCTTT. Its translation: CASSQVRWVNTEAFF.

CDR3 coding DNA: TGTGCCAGCAGCTCTTATCGGACAGGGACCCAGCCCCAGCATTTT. Translating gives CASSSYRTGTQPQHF. This sequence joins TRBV11-3 and TRBJ1-5; TRBD1 matches 8 bases. Germline V lookup: CDR1 SGHNT, CDR2 YENEEA. There are 15 residues in the CDR3. The V segment lost 4 bases and the J segment 7 bases; nucleotides outside the gene matches: 9.

This clone was counted a single time. This chain uses TRBV11-3 with TRBJ2-2; 14 bases line up with TRBD2. This CDR3 comprises 19 residues. Unmatched junction bases numbered 9, after V lost 4 bases and J lost 2 bases. Germline values: CDR1 SGHNT, CDR2 YENEEA. CDR3 region: CASSSIRGLAGDNTGELFF. The CDR3 nucleotides are TGTGCCAGCAGCTCTATCCGGGGACTAGCGGGAGATAACACCGGGGAGCTGTTTTTT.

The rearrangement uses TRBV7-9 and TRBJ2-7; D is perhaps TRBD2 (6 bases). Germline V gene sequence: CDR1 SEHNR, CDR2 FQNEAQ (reference sequence). The germline V and J ends were trimmed by 3 bases and 4 bases, with 16 bases remaining between them. The CDR3 extends over 15 amino acids. The CDR3 spells CASSFGRGPLYEQYF. CDR3 coding DNA: TGTGCCAGCAGCTTCGGGAGAGGACCGCTATACGAGCAGTACTTC.

The CDR3 is CARSRRRARGSNEQFF. The CDR3 nucleotides are TGTGCCAGAAGCAGGAGACGGGCCCGGGGGAGTAATGAGCAGTTCTTC. This rearrangement joins TRBV5-3 to TRBJ2-1; tentative D call: TRBD2 (6 bases). TRBV5-3 is recorded as an ORF, its role being uncertain. CDR3 size: 16 residues. V shed 4 bases and J shed 7 bases, with 21 bases lying between them.

The chain links TRBV19 to TRBJ1-2; D is undetermined. The germline gives CDR1 LNHDA, CDR2 SQIVND (reference sequence). The length of the CDR3 is 16 residues. Trimming cost V 2 bases and J 0 bases, with 13 bases left between them. CDR3 DNA: TGTGCCAGTAGTATAAAAGCAGGCAGACCTAACTATGGCTACACCTTC. It encodes CASSIKAGRPNYGYTF.

The chain is built from TRBV5-8 and TRBJ2-1; D may be TRBD1 (7 bases). The CDR3 contains 15 residues. The germline gives CDR1 SGHTS, CDR2 YDEGEE. The V and J ends lost 3 bases and 7 bases respectively, with 17 bases between them. The CDR3 DNA follows: TGTGCCAGCAGCTCCCCAGGGGGGTCTGAAAATGAGCAGTTCTTC. Protein: CASSSPGGSENEQFF.